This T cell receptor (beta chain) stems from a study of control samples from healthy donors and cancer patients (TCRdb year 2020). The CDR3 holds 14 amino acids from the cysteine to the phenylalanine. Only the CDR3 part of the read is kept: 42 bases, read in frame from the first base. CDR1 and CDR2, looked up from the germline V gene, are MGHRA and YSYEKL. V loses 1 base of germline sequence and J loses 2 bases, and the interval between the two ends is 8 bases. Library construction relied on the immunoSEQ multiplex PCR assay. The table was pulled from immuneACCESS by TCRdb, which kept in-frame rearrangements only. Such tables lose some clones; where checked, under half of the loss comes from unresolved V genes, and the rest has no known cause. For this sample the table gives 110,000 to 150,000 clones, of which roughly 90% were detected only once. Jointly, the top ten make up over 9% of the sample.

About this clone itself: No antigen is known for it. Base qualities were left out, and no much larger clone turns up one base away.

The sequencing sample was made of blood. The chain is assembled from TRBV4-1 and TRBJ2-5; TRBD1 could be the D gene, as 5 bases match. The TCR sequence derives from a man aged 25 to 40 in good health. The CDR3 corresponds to CASSQVTVQETQYF. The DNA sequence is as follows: TGCGCCAGCAGCCAAGTGACAGTACAAGAGACCCAGTACTTC.